The 2 T cell receptor beta chains reported below all come from one sample, sequenced in a study of T cells expressing NK-cell markers. TCRdb re-called the 5' RACE reads, yielding one record per CDR3 amino acid sequence without DNA. This repertoire comprises 350,000 to 400,000 distinct CDR3 sequences; its ten largest clones make up about 10%. Sequencing input: blood T cells: a sorted CD56 or NKG2C T cell subset, CD4+ or CD8+ T cells, or bulk PBMC T cells (not recorded which). These receptors all come from a woman aged 45-59 years in good health.

This rearrangement joins TRBV24-1 to TRBJ2-1; TCRdb's D call of TRBD1 is untestable without DNA. The CDR3 sequence is 13 residues long. The germline V gene has CDR1 KGHDR and CDR2 SFDVKD. The CDR3 spells CATSQTGEDEQFF.

The chain employs TRBV5-1 and TRBJ2-3; the D call from TCRdb, TRBD1, cannot be confirmed without DNA. The CDR3 spans 15 residues. Germline CDR1 is SGHRS and CDR2 is YFSETQ. CDR3: CASSLLGQPTDTQYF.